A selection of T cell receptor beta chains follows, all from one sample in a study of T cell responses to AZD1222 COVID-19 vaccine. TCRdb's table, derived via immunoSEQ multiplex PCR, lists solely in-frame clones and lacks some. The sample consists of about 56,000 clones, 80% to 90% of them appearing once. The sample in question was peripheral blood, obtained on day 0 of AZD1222 vaccination. These receptors were collected from an adult in good health. The CDR3 runs from the conserved cysteine through the conserved F or W. The order of the fields is V gene, clone size, J gene, D gene, CDR3 DNA, CDR3 protein. D genes are given only for firm matches. Some rows mark clone size as missing; the rest say once, few, many or name a class of expanded clone.

TRBV5-4	-	TRBJ1-2	-	TGTGCCAGCAGCGCAGGGGTCTATGGCTACACCTTC	CASSAGVYGYTF
TRBV2	-	TRBJ2-3	-	TGTGCCAGCAGTGAAGATCTAGCAGCAGATACGCAGTATTTT	CASSEDLAADTQYF
TRBV4-2	-	TRBJ2-2	-	TGTGCCAGCAGCCAAGGTCACTACACCGGGGAGCTGTTTTTT	CASSQGHYTGELFF
TRBV10-3	-	TRBJ2-2	TRBD1	TGTGCCATCAGTGAGGGGACAGGGGAGTACACCGGGGAGCTGTTTTTT	CAISEGTGEYTGELFF
TRBV6-1	few	TRBJ1-4	-	TGTGCCAGCAGTGAGAGGCAAGATAATGAAAAACTGTTTTTT	CASSERQDNEKLFF
TRBV6-2/TRBV6-3	-	TRBJ1-1	-	TGTGCCAGCAGCGAGGCCTTGGGGGGAAAGAACACTGAAGCTTTCTTT	CASSEALGGKNTEAFF
TRBV7-3	few	TRBJ2-1	TRBD1	TGTGCCAGCAGCTTAGTAGTAGGGGGCGCGTACAATGAGCAGTTCTTC	CASSLVVGGAYNEQFF
TRBV24-1	once	TRBJ2-3	-	TGTGCCACCAGTGATCCTACAACTAGCACAGATACGCAGTATTTT	CATSDPTTSTDTQYF
TRBV7-8	-	TRBJ1-5	-	TGTGCCAGCAGCTTAGGGACAATCCCGGGTGATCAGCCCCAGCATTTT	CASSLGTIPGDQPQHF
TRBV20-1	-	TRBJ2-7	-	TGCAGTGCTAGTGTTGATTCGTACGAGCAGTACTTC	CSASVDSYEQYF
TRBV19	-	TRBJ2-7	-	TGTGCCAGTAGTATCACCAGGGATTCAGAGCAGTACTTC	CASSITRDSEQYF
TRBV6-5	-	TRBJ2-1	-	TGTGCCAGCAAGGACGCGAGTCTAGCAGGGAATGAGCAGTTCTTC	CASKDASLAGNEQFF
TRBV12-3/TRBV12-4	-	TRBJ2-7	-	TGTGCCAGCAGTGCCCAGGGAAGAGCCGAGCAGTACTTC	CASSAQGRAEQYF
TRBV5-6	-	TRBJ2-3	-	TGTGCCAGCAGCTTGTTGGGCAGGGCCCTGGGATATACGCAGTATTTT	CASSLLGRALGYTQYF
TRBV19	-	TRBJ2-3	-	TGTGCCAGTAGACGGCGGGTCGCAGATACGCAGTATTTT	CASRRRVADTQYF
TRBV2	-	TRBJ2-3	-	TGTGCCAGCAGTGAATCGGGGGCCCGGACAGATACGCAGTATTTT	CASSESGARTDTQYF
TRBV19	-	TRBJ2-2	TRBD2	TGTGCCAGTAGTAGACTAGCGGGGGCCTCGAACACCGGGGAGCTGTTTTTT	CASSRLAGASNTGELFF
TRBV15	-	TRBJ1-3	-	TGTGCCACCAGCAGAGAGCGGGGGCGCATAAACACCATATATTTT	CATSRERGRINTIYF
TRBV3-1/TRBV3-2	-	TRBJ2-1	-	TGTGCCAGCAGCCAAGCTCGGCGGGGTGAGCAGTTCTTC	CASSQARRGEQFF